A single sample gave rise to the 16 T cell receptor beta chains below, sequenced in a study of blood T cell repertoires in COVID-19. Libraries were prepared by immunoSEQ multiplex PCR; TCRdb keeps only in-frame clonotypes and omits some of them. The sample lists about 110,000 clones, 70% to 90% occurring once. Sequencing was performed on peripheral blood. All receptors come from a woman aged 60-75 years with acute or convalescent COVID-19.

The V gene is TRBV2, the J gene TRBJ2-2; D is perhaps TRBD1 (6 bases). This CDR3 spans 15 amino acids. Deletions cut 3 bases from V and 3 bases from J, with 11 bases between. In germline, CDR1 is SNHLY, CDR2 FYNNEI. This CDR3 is CASSEGAGDTGELFF. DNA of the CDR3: TGTGCCAGCAGTGAGGGGGCAGGAGACACCGGGGAGCTGTTTTTT.

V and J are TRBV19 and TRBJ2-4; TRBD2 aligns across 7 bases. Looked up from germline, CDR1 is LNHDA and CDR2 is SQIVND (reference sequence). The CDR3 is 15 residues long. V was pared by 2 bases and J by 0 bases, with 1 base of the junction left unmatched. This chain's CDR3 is CASSISGTAKNIQYF. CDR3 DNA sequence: TGTGCCAGTAGTATAAGCGGGACAGCCAAAAACATTCAGTACTTC.

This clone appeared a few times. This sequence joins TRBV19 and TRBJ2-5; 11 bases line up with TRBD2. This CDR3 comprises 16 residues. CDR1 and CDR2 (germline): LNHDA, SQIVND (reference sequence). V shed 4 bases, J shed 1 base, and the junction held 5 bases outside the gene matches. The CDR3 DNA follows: TGTGCCAGTAGTAGAGGACTAGCGGGCACCCAAGAGACCCAGTACTTC. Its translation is CASSRGLAGTQETQYF.

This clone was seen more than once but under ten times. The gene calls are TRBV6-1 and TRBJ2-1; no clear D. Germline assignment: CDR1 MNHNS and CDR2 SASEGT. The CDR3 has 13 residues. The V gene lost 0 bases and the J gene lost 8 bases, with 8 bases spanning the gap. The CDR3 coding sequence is TGTGCCAGCAGTGAAGCCCCTCGGTATGAGCAGTTCTTC. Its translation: CASSEAPRYEQFF.

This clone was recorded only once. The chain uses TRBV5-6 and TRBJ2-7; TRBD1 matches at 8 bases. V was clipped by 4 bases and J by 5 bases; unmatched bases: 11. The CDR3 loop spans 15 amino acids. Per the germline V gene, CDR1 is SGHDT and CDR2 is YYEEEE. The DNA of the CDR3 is TGTGCCAGCAGCGAGACGGGACAGGTTCCCAACGAGCAGTACTTC. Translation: CASSETGQVPNEQYF.

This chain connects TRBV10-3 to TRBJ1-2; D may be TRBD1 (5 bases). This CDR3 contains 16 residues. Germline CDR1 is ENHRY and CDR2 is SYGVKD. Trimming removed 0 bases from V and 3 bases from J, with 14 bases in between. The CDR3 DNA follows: TGTGCCATCAGTGAGTCCGGGGGTAGGGGAGACTATGGCTACACCTTC. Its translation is CAISESGGRGDYGYTF.

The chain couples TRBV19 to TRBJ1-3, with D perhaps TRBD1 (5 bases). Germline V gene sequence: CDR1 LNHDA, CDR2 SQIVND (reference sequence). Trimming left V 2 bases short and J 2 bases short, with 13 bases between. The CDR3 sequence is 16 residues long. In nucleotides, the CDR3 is TGTGCCAGTAGTATAAGGGGAGGGGAAGCTGGAAACACCATATATTTT. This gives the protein CASSIRGGEAGNTIYF.

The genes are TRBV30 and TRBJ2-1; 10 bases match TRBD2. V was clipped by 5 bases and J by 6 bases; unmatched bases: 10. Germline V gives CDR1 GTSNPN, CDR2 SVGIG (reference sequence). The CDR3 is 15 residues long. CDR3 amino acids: CAWHLGLAFFNEQFF. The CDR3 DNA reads TGTGCCTGGCATTTGGGACTAGCGTTTTTCAATGAGCAGTTCTTC.

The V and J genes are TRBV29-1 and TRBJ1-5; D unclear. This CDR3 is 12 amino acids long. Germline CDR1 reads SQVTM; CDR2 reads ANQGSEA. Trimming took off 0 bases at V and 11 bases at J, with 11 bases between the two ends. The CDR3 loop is CSVEDPGKTQHF. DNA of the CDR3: TGCAGCGTTGAAGATCCTGGCAAAACCCAGCATTTT.

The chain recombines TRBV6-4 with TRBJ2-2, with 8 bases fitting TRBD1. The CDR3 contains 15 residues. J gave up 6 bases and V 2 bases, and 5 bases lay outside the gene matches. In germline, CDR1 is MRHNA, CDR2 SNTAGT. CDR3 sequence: CASSDGRGQSGELFF. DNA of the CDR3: TGTGCCAGCAGTGACGGCAGGGGGCAATCCGGGGAGCTGTTTTTT.

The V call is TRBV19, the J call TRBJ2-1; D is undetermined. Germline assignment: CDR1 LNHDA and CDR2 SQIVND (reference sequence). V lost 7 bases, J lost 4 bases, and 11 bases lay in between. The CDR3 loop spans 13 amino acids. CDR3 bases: TGTGCCAGTAATCCGTCCCTTTACAATGAGCAGTTCTTC. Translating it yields CASNPSLYNEQFF.

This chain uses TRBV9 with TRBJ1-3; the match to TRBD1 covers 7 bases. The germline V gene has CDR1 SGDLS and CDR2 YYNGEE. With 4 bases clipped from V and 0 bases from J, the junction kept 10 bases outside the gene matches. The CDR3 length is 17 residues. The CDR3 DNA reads TGTGCCAGCAGCAGACGGGACAGCGGTGACTCTGGAAACACCATATATTTT. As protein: CASSRRDSGDSGNTIYF.

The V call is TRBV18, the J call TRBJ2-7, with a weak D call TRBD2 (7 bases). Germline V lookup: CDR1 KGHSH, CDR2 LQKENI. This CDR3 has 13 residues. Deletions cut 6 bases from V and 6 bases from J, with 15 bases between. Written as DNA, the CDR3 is TGTGCCAGCTCTCAGAGGGAGGGGGGCGAGCAGTACTTC. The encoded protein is CASSQREGGEQYF.

DNA of the CDR3: TGTGCCAGTAGTACCAGAGGGGGCGGCTCTGGCTACACCTTC. It codes for CASSTRGGGSGYTF. This chain connects TRBV19 to TRBJ1-2, with 7 bases aligning to TRBD1. There are 14 residues in the CDR3. Germline CDR1 and CDR2: LNHDA and SQIVND (reference sequence). V was pared by 4 bases and J by 7 bases, with 9 bases of the junction left unmatched.

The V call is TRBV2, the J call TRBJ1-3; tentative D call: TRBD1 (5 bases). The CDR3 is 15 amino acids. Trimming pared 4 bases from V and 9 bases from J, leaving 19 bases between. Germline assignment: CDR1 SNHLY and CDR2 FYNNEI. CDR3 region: CASSGGRPSVSTIYF. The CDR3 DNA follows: TGTGCCAGCAGTGGGGGCAGGCCCTCGGTGTCCACCATATATTTT.

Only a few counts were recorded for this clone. The CDR3 sequence: CASSSRDRGTEAFF. CDR3 sequence (DNA): TGTGCCAGCAGCTCCAGGGACAGGGGGACTGAAGCTTTCTTT. The V call is TRBV3-1 (or the pseudogene TRBV3-2), the J call TRBJ1-1; 11 nucleotides line up with TRBD1. Trimming cost V 5 bases and J 5 bases; bases outside gene matches: 4. CDR3 size: 14 residues. Germline CDR1 is LGHDT and CDR2 is YNNKEL (reference sequence).